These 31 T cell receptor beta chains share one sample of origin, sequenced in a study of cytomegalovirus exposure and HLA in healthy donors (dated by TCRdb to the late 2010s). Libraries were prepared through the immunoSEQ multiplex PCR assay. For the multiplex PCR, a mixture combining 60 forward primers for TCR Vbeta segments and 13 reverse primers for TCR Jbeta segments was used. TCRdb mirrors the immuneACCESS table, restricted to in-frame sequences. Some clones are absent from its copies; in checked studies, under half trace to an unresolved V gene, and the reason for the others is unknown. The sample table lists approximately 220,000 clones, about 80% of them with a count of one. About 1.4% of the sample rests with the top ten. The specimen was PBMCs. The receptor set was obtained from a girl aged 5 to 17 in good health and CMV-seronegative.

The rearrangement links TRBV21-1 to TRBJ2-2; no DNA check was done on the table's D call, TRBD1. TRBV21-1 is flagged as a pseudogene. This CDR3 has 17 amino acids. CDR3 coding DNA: TGTGCCAGCAGCAAAGGGCTGGACAGGGGGGTCACCGGGGAGCTGTTTTTT. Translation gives CASSKGLDRGVTGELFF.

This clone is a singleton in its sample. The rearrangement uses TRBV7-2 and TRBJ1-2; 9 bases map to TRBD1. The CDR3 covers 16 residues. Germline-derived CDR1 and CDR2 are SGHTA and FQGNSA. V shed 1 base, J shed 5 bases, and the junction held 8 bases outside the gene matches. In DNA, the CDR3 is TGTGCCAGCAGCTTAGGAGCCGGGACAGGGCTGTATGGCTACACCTTC. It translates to CASSLGAGTGLYGYTF. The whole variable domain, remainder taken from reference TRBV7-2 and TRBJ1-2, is GAGVSQSPSNKVTEKGKDVELRCDPISGHTALYWYRQSLGQGLEFLIYFQGNSAPDKSGLPSDRFSAERTGGSVSTLTIQRTQQEDSAVYLCASSLGAGTGLYGYTFGSGTRLTVV.

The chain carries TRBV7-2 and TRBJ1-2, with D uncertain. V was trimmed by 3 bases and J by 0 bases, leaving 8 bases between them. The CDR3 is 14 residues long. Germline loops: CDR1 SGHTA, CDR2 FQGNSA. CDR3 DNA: TGTGCCAGCAGCTTCGCCAGTACTAACTATGGCTACACCTTC. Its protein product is CASSFASTNYGYTF. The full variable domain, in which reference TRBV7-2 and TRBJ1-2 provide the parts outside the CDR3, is GAGVSQSPSNKVTEKGKDVELRCDPISGHTALYWYRQSLGQGLEFLIYFQGNSAPDKSGLPSDRFSAERTGGSVSTLTIQRTQQEDSAVYLCASSFASTNYGYTFGSGTRLTVV.

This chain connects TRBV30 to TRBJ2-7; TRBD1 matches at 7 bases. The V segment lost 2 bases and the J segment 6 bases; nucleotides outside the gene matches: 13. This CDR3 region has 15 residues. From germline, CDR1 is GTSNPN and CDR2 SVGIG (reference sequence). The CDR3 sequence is CAWSTRRQGISEQYF. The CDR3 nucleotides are TGTGCCTGGAGTACCAGAAGACAGGGAATCTCCGAGCAGTACTTC.

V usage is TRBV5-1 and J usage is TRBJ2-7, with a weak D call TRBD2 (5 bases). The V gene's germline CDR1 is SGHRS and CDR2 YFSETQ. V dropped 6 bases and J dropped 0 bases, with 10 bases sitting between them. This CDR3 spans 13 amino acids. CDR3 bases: TGCGCCAGCACCCCGGGGAGCTCCTACGAGCAGTACTTC. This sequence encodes CASTPGSSYEQYF.

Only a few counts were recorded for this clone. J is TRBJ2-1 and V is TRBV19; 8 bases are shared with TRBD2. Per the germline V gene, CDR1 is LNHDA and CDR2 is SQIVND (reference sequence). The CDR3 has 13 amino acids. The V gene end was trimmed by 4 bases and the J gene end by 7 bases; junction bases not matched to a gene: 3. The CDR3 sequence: CASSSGRINEQFF. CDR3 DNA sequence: TGTGCCAGTAGTAGCGGGAGGATAAATGAGCAGTTCTTC.

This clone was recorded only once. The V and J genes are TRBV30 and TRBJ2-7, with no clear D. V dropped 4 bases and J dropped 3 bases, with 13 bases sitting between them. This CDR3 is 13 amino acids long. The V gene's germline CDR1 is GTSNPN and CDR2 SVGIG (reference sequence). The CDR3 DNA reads TGTGCCTGGAAGTATAGTACTTACTACGAGCAGTACTTC. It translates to CAWKYSTYYEQYF.

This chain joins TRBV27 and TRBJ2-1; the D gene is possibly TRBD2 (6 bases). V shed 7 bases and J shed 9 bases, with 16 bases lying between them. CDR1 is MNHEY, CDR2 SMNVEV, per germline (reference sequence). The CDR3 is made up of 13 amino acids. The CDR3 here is CASKSLAGSEQFF. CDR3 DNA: TGTGCCAGCAAAAGCTTGGCGGGGAGTGAGCAGTTCTTC.

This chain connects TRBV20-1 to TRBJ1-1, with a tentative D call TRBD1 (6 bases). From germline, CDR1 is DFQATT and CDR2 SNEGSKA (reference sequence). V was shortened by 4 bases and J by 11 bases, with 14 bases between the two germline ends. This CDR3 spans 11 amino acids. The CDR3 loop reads CSATQGRGAFF. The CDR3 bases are TGCAGTGCTACTCAGGGGCGAGGCGCTTTCTTT.

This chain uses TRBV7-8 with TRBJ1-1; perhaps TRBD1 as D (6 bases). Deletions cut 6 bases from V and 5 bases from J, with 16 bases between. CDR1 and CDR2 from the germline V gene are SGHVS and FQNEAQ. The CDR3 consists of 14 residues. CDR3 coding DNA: TGTGCCAGCAGATCACAGGGAGAAGGGACTGAAGCTTTCTTT. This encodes CASRSQGEGTEAFF.

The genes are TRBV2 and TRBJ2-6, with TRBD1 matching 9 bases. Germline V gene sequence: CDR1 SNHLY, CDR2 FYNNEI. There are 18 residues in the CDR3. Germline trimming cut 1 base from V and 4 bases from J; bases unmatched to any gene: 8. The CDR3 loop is CASSEDVGTGPGANVLTF. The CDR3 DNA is TGTGCCAGCAGTGAAGACGTTGGGACAGGGCCCGGGGCCAACGTCCTGACTTTC.

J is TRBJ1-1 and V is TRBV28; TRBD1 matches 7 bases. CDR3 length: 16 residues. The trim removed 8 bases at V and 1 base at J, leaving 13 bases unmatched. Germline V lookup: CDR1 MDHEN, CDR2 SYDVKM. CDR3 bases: TGTGCCAGCTTCTTTACGACCGGGACAGCGAACACTGAAGCTTTCTTT. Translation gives CASFFTTGTANTEAFF.

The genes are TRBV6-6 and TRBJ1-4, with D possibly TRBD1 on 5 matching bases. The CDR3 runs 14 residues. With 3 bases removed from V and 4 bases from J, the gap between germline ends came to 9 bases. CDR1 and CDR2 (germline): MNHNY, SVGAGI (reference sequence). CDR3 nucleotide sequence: TGTGCCAGCAGTTATAACAGGTTTAATGAAAAACTGTTTTTT. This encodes CASSYNRFNEKLFF.

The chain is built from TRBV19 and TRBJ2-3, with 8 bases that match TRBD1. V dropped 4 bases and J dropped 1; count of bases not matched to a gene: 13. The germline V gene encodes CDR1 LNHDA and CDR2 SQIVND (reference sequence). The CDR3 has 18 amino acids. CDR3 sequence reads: CASSTGQGPASRTDTQYF. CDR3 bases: TGTGCCAGTAGTACCGGACAGGGCCCAGCCTCCCGCACAGATACGCAGTATTTT.

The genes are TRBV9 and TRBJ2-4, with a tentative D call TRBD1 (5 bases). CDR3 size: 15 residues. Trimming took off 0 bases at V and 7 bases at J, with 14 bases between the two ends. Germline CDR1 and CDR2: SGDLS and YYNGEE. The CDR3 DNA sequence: TGTGCCAGCAGCGTAGATAGGGGTGTTGGTAACATTCAGTACTTC. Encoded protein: CASSVDRGVGNIQYF.

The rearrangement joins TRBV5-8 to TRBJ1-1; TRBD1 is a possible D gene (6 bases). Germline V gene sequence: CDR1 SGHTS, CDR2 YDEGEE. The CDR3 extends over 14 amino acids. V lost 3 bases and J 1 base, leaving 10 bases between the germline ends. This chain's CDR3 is CASSSLTGNTEAFF. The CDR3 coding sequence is TGTGCCAGCAGCTCCTTGACAGGGAACACTGAAGCTTTCTTT.

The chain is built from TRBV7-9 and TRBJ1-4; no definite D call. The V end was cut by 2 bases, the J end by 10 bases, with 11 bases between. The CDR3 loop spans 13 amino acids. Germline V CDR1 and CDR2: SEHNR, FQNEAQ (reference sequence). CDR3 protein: CASSLSSGVKLFF. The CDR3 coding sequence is TGTGCCAGCAGCTTATCATCGGGAGTAAAACTGTTTTTT.

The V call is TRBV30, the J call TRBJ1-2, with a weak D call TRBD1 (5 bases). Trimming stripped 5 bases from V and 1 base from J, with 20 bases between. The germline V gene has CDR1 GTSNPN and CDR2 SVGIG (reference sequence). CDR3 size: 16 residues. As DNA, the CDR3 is TGTGCCTGGGTTGCTGTTTTCGAGCAGGGTAACTATGGCTACACCTTC. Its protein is CAWVAVFEQGNYGYTF.

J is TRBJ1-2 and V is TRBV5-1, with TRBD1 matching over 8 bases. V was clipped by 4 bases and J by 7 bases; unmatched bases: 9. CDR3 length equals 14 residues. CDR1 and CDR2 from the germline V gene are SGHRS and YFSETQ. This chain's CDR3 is CASSQPDRGGGYTF. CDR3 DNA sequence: TGCGCCAGCAGCCAGCCCGACAGGGGAGGTGGCTACACCTTC.

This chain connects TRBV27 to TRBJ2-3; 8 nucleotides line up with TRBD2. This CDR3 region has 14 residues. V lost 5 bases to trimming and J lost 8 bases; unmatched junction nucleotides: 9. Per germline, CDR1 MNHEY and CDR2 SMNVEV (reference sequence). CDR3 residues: CASSPRDAGGTQYF. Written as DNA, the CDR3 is TGTGCCAGCAGTCCGAGGGATGCGGGGGGTACGCAGTATTTT.

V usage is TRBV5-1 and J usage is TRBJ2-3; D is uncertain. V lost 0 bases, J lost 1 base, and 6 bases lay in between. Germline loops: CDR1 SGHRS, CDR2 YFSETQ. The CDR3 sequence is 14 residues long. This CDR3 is CASSLDSRTDTQYF. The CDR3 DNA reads TGCGCCAGCAGCTTGGACTCTCGCACAGATACGCAGTATTTT.

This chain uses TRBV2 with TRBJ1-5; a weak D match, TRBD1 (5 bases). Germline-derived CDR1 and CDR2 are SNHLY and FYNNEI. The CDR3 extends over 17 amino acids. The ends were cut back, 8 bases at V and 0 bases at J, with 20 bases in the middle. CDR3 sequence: CASGGAPGQNSNQPQHF. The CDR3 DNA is TGTGCCAGCGGTGGGGCGCCAGGCCAGAATAGCAATCAGCCCCAGCATTTT.

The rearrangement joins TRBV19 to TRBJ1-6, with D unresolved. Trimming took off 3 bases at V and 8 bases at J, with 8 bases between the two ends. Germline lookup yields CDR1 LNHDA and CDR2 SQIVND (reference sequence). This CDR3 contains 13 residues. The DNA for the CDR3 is TGTGCCAGTAGTATTTCCAGTTATTCACCCCTCCACTTT. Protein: CASSISSYSPLHF.

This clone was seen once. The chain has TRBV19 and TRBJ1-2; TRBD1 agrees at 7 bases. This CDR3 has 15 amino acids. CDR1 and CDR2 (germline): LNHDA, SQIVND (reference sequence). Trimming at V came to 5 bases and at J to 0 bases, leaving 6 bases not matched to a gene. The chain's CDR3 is CASSRDSQTNYGYTF. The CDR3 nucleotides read TGTGCCAGTAGTCGGGACAGCCAGACTAACTATGGCTACACCTTC.

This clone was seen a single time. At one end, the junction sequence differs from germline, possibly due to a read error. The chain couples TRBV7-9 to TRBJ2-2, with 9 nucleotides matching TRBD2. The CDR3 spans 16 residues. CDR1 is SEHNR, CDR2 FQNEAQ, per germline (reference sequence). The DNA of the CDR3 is TGTTCCAGCAGCTCTAGACTAGCGGAGAACACCGGGGAGCTGTTTTTT. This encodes CSSSSRLAENTGELFF.

The CDR3 spells CASSFWSGLADLSSYNEQFF. CDR3 nucleotide sequence: TGCGCCAGCAGCTTTTGGAGTGGACTAGCGGACCTGAGCTCCTACAATGAGCAGTTCTTC. The chain employs TRBV5-1 and TRBJ2-1; 10 nucleotides align to TRBD2. V lost 2 bases to trimming and J lost 0 bases; unmatched junction nucleotides: 14. The CDR3 covers 20 residues. Per the germline V gene, CDR1 is SGHRS and CDR2 is YFSETQ.

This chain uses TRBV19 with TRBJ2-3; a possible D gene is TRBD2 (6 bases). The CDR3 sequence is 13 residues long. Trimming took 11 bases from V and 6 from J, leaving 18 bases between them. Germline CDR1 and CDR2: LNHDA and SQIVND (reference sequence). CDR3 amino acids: CAPGRGRVDTQYF. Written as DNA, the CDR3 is TGTGCCCCGGGGCGGGGCAGGGTTGATACGCAGTATTTT.

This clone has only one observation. The CDR3 DNA sequence: TGCGCCAGCAGCTTGGAATGGAGGGATTTGGGGACCGAGCAGTACTTC. Its translation is CASSLEWRDLGTEQYF. This chain uses TRBV5-1 with TRBJ2-7; D is perhaps TRBD2 (6 bases). Germline V gene lookup returns CDR1 SGHRS and CDR2 YFSETQ. V was cut by 0 bases and J by 6 bases, with 19 bases left in between. This CDR3 spans 16 amino acids.

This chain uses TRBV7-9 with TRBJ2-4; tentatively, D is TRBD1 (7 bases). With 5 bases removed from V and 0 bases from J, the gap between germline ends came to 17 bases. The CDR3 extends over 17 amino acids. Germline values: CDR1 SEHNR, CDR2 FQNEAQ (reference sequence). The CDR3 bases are TGTGCCAGCAGCAAAACGTCAGGGGGACTAGCCAAAAACATTCAGTACTTC. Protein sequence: CASSKTSGGLAKNIQYF.

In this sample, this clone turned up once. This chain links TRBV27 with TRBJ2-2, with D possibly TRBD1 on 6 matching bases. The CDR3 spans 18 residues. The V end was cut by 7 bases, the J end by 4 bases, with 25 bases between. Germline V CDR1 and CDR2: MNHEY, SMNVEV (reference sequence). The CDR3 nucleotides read TGTGCCAGCACTGCTCTAAGACCATATACAGGGCCCACCGGGGAGCTGTTTTTT. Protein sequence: CASTALRPYTGPTGELFF.

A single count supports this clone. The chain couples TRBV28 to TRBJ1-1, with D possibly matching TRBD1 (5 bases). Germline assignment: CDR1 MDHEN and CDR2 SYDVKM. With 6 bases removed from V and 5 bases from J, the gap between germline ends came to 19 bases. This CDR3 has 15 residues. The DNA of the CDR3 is TGTGCCAGCAGCTCCCTTGGATCAGGGTGGACTGAAGCTTTCTTT. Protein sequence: CASSSLGSGWTEAFF.